This T cell receptor (beta chain) was observed in a study of T cell changes during pregnancy in multiple sclerosis. Produced via immunoSEQ multiplex PCR; TCRdb's table is partial and in-frame only. The data show some 56,000 clones, 80% to 95% seen once. The CDR3 runs to 16 residues. The ends lost 5 bases at V and 5 bases at J; junction bases unmatched: 13. Germline V CDR1 and CDR2: SGHTA, FQGTGA. The rearrangement uses TRBV7-3 and TRBJ2-5; 8 bases are a match to TRBD1. Sequencing used peripheral blood, obtained in the third trimester of pregnancy. The receptor was derived from a female donor in good health, enrolled as a control in a pregnancy study. The CDR3 loop reads CASSPTGQGGLETQYF. The CDR3 bases are TGTGCCAGCAGCCCAACCGGACAGGGTGGCCTGGAGACCCAGTACTTC.